These 9 T cell receptor beta chains were all obtained from the same sample, sequenced in a study of low-dose radiotherapy and immunotherapy resistance in tumors. Alpha and beta chains were covered, as first-strand cDNA relied on TRAV- and TRBV-specific primers. Using a constant-region primer together with a V-primer adapter, TCRs were subjected to roughly 18 PCR cycles of amplification. TCRdb processed the reads anew with MiXCR; each CDR3 protein has one entry. The table lists 85,000 to 100,000 distinct CDR3 sequences, under 9.5% of them singletons. Time point denoted: before trial treatment. Sequencing used PBMCs, obtained before treatment. The source is a male donor with prostate cancer.

At least ten counts were recorded for this clonotype. CDR3 residues: CASSPLSDEQFF. DNA for the CDR3: TGTGCCAGCTCACCCCTAAGCGATGAGCAGTTCTTC. The V and J genes are TRBV18 and TRBJ2-1; no clear D gene. Per germline, CDR1 KGHSH and CDR2 LQKENI. The CDR3 consists of 12 residues. V gave up 3 bases and J gave up 8 bases, with 8 bases separating them.

On this clonotype itself: Only one base separates this from a far larger clonotype, so it likely reflects a read error. The chain carries TRBV6-5 and TRBJ2-3, with 7 bases fitting TRBD2. V lost 8 bases and J lost 2; bases outside the gene matches: 1. Germline CDR1 is MNHEY and CDR2 is SVGAGI. The CDR3 runs to 12 residues. The CDR3 sequence is CASRDYTDTQYF. The CDR3 DNA reads TGTGCCAGCCGGGACTACACAGATACGCAGTATTTT.

This clonotype was seen at least ten times. The chain couples TRBV28 to TRBJ2-1, with 7 bases fitting TRBD2. Germline V gene lookup returns CDR1 MDHEN and CDR2 SYDVKM. CDR3 length equals 15 residues. The ends lost 4 bases at V and 2 bases at J; junction bases unmatched: 5. This CDR3 is CASSWGGGAYNEQFF. CDR3 DNA: TGTGCCAGCAGTTGGGGGGGAGGGGCCTACAATGAGCAGTTCTTC.

This clonotype was seen a few times. The chain is built from TRBV19 and TRBJ1-6; D not resolved. With 3 bases removed from V and 5 bases from J, the gap between germline ends came to 8 bases. From germline, CDR1 is LNHDA and CDR2 SQIVND (reference sequence). The CDR3 runs 14 residues. The CDR3 protein is CASSIAVNNSPLHF. The CDR3 region has the DNA TGTGCCAGTAGTATTGCGGTGAATAATTCACCCCTCCACTTT. Together with reference TRBV19 and TRBJ1-6, the CDR3 gives the full variable domain: DGGITQSPKYLFRKEGQNVTLSCEQNLNHDAMYWYRQDPGQGLRLIYYSQIVNDFQKGDIAEGYSVSREKKESFPLTVTSAQKNPTAFYLCASSIAVNNSPLHFGNGTRLTVT.

This clonotype showed up many times. The chain couples TRBV28 to TRBJ2-2; D gene uncertain. This CDR3 region has 17 residues. V was shortened by 4 bases and J by 0 bases, with 15 bases between the two germline ends. Germline CDR1 is MDHEN and CDR2 is SYDVKM. CDR3 in DNA: TGTGCCAGCAGTTCCGCCTCGTTCCTCGCGAACACCGGGGAGCTGTTTTTT. Its translation: CASSSASFLANTGELFF.

This clonotype came up many times. The chain has TRBV20-1 and TRBJ2-3, with D maybe TRBD2 (6 bases). CDR1 and CDR2 from the germline V gene are DFQATT and SNEGSKA (reference sequence). There are 12 residues in the CDR3. Trimming shortened V by 4 bases and J by 4 bases, and 9 bases separated the two germline ends. CDR3 residues: CSAKGEADTQYF. As DNA, the CDR3 is TGCAGTGCTAAAGGGGAGGCAGATACGCAGTATTTT.

This clonotype was counted many times. V gene TRBV6-6 combines with J gene TRBJ2-1; D is possibly TRBD1 (6 bases). V lost 2 bases to trimming and J lost 12 bases, with 14 bases between them. The CDR3 sequence is 13 residues long. The germline CDR1 and CDR2 sequences are MNHNY and SVGAGI (reference sequence). Here the CDR3 reads CASSYPGDPRQFF. Written as DNA, the CDR3 is TGTGCCAGCAGTTACCCAGGGGATCCTCGGCAGTTCTTC.

This clonotype was detected many times. The V and J genes are TRBV4-1 and TRBJ2-7; 10 bases align to TRBD2. Trimming at V came to 5 bases and at J to 2 bases, leaving 6 bases not matched to a gene. This CDR3 region has 15 residues. Germline CDR1 MGHRA, CDR2 YSYEKL. CDR3 DNA: TGCGCCAGCAGCTACACTAGCGGGGTTGCCTACGAGCAGTACTTC. Translating gives CASSYTSGVAYEQYF.

This clonotype came up many times. The chain recombines TRBV6-2 or TRBV6-3 with TRBJ1-2; 7 bases map to TRBD1. This CDR3 has 14 residues. V lost 7 bases, J lost 2 bases, and 7 bases stayed unmatched. Germline assignment: CDR1 MNHEY and CDR2 SVGEGT. CDR3 sequence reads: CASIEDRANYGYTF. The CDR3 DNA reads TGTGCCAGCATCGAAGACAGGGCCAACTATGGCTACACCTTC.